This TCR beta chain stems from a study of graft-versus-host responses after intestinal transplantation. Looked up from germline, CDR1 is SGHAT and CDR2 is FQNNGV. CDR3 length: 15 residues. V lost 2 bases, J lost 8 bases, and 18 bases lay in between. Here immunoSEQ multiplex PCR was the method, and the copy in TCRdb shows in-frame clones only, minus some. The data hold under 150,000 clones, with 90% observed a single time. Details on this clone: The target antigen is unknown.

The chain has TRBV11-2 and TRBJ1-2; D might be TRBD1 (6 bases). This receptor was obtained from a human donor who received an intestinal transplant. The input for sequencing was unstimulated CD4+ T cells sorted from spleen or lymph node cells, taken before intestinal transplant. The DNA of the CDR3 is TGTGCCAGCAGCTTACTGGGGGCAGGAGTTAGCGGCTACACCTTC. Translated, it gives CASSLLGAGVSGYTF.